Each of the 22 T cell receptor beta chains below was sequenced from the same sample in a study of graft-versus-host responses after intestinal transplantation. For these TCRs, the target antigens are not known. TCRdb's copy holds only in-frame clones and misses some; the assay was immunoSEQ multiplex PCR. Among about 110,000 clones listed, about 92% were seen once. The material was unstimulated CD8+ T cells sorted from spleen or lymph node cells, obtained before transplant. The source is a human donor who was the organ donor for an intestinal transplant.

This clone was picked up a small number of times. Other DNA sequences of this sample code for an identical CDR3. The chain uses TRBV5-4 and TRBJ2-2; no clear D gene. This CDR3 contains 13 residues. The ends were cut back, 4 bases at V and 0 bases at J, with 4 bases in the middle. Germline CDR1 and CDR2: SGHNT and YYREEE (reference sequence). This CDR3 is CASSLTNTGELFF. The CDR3 nucleotides read TGTGCCAGCAGCCTGACGAACACCGGGGAGCTGTTTTTT. The whole variable domain, filled in from reference TRBV5-4 and TRBJ2-2, reads ETGVTQSPTHLIKTRGQQVTLRCSSQSGHNTVSWYQQALGQGPQFIFQYYREEENGRGNFPPRFSGLQFPNYSSELNVNALELDDSALYLCASSLTNTGELFFGEGSRLTVL.

J is TRBJ2-1 and V is TRBV5-4; 7 nucleotides agree with TRBD2. The CDR3 is made up of 18 amino acids. Germline V gene data show CDR1 as SGHNT and CDR2 as YYREEE (reference sequence). Germline trimming cut 0 bases from V and 0 bases from J; bases unmatched to any gene: 9. The CDR3 sequence: CASSLEPSGLSSYNEQFF. The CDR3 nucleotides read TGTGCCAGCAGCTTGGAGCCTAGCGGACTTAGCTCCTACAATGAGCAGTTCTTC.

This chain connects TRBV5-1 to TRBJ2-7, with 8 nucleotides matching TRBD2. This CDR3 region has 14 residues. Looked up from germline, CDR1 is SGHRS and CDR2 is YFSETQ. The V gene end was trimmed by 2 bases and the J gene end by 5 bases; junction bases not matched to a gene: 6. This CDR3 is CASSLSGTRHEQYF. DNA of the CDR3: TGCGCCAGCAGCTTATCCGGGACTAGACACGAGCAGTACTTC.

This chain uses TRBV5-6 with TRBJ1-2; D remains ambiguous. Trimming shortened V by 0 bases and J by 6 bases, and 12 bases separated the two germline ends. There are 14 residues in the CDR3. Looked up from germline, CDR1 is SGHDT and CDR2 is YYEEEE. The CDR3 protein is CASSLVTGGDGYTF. CDR3 bases: TGTGCCAGCAGCTTGGTTACGGGAGGCGATGGCTACACCTTC.

For this clone: Additional DNA sequences in this sample encode the identical CDR3. The chain employs TRBV27 and TRBJ1-1; unclear D gene. CDR1 and CDR2 (germline): MNHEY, SMNVEV (reference sequence). The CDR3 is 13 residues long. The germline V and J ends were trimmed by 2 bases and 1 base, with 5 bases remaining between them. The DNA for the CDR3 is TGTGCCAGCAGTTTAGGTGGGAACACTGAAGCTTTCTTT. Translated: CASSLGGNTEAFF.

This chain joins TRBV5-4 and TRBJ1-3, with 8 nucleotides matching TRBD1. The CDR3 has 14 amino acids. CDR1 and CDR2 from the germline V gene are SGHNT and YYREEE (reference sequence). V lost 3 bases and J lost 2; bases outside the gene matches: 1. CDR3 DNA sequence: TGTGCCAGCAGCTACAGGGGGGCTGGAAACACCATATATTTT. It codes for CASSYRGAGNTIYF. The whole variable domain, remainder taken from reference TRBV5-4 and TRBJ1-3, is ETGVTQSPTHLIKTRGQQVTLRCSSQSGHNTVSWYQQALGQGPQFIFQYYREEENGRGNFPPRFSGLQFPNYSSELNVNALELDDSALYLCASSYRGAGNTIYFGEGSWLTVV.

This clone was picked up one time. The J gene is TRBJ1-1, the V gene TRBV27; D not certain. Trimming took 6 bases from V and 1 from J, leaving 9 bases between them. Germline assignment: CDR1 MNHEY and CDR2 SMNVEV (reference sequence). This CDR3 has 13 amino acids. CDR3 bases: TGTGCCAGCAGACTAACCGGGAACACTGAAGCTTTCTTT. Residues: CASRLTGNTEAFF.

This rearrangement joins TRBV5-1 to TRBJ2-6; D unclear. Germline assignment: CDR1 SGHRS and CDR2 YFSETQ. The CDR3 loop spans 17 amino acids. Trimming removed 0 bases from V and 0 bases from J, with 10 bases in between. CDR3 residues: CASSLGTTTSGANVLTF. DNA of the CDR3: TGCGCCAGCAGCTTGGGGACCACAACCTCTGGGGCCAACGTCCTGACTTTC.

This chain joins TRBV7-9 and TRBJ1-1; TRBD1 matches at 9 bases. The CDR3 covers 13 residues. CDR1 SEHNR and CDR2 FQNEAQ come from the germline V gene (reference sequence). The ends lost 1 base at V and 6 bases at J; junction bases unmatched: 0. CDR3 DNA: TGTGCCAGCAGCTTAGGACAGGGGGCTGAAGCTTTCTTT. Translated, it gives CASSLGQGAEAFF. The full variable domain, completed using reference TRBV7-9 and TRBJ1-1, is DTGVSQNPRHKITKRGQNVTFRCDPISEHNRLYWYRQTLGQGPEFLTYFQNEAQLEKSRLLSDRFSAERPKGSFSTLEIQRTEQGDSAMYLCASSLGQGAEAFFGQGTRLTVV.

V gene TRBV7-2 combines with J gene TRBJ1-5; a possible D gene is TRBD1 (5 bases). Germline assignment: CDR1 SGHTA and CDR2 FQGNSA. CDR3 size: 15 residues. V shed 5 bases and J shed 1 base, with 12 bases lying between them. For the CDR3, the DNA is TGTGCCAGCAGCGCGTTTACAGGAAGCAATCAGCCCCAGCATTTT. Amino acids: CASSAFTGSNQPQHF.

V and J are TRBV5-5 and TRBJ2-7, with D perhaps matching TRBD2 (5 bases). The CDR3 is 14 amino acids. Germline V CDR1 and CDR2: SGHKS, YYEKEE (reference sequence). The germline V and J ends were trimmed by 1 base and 2 bases, with 10 bases remaining between them. The CDR3 DNA sequence: TGTGCCAGCAGCTTGCACTGGGGAGCCTACGAGCAGTACTTC. Protein product: CASSLHWGAYEQYF.

The chain has TRBV29-1 and TRBJ2-5, with D perhaps TRBD2 (6 bases). From germline, CDR1 is SQVTM and CDR2 ANQGSEA. There are 12 residues in the CDR3. Trimming took 5 bases from V and 7 from J, leaving 14 bases between them. DNA for the CDR3: TGCAGCGTTCCCGACGGGGGTGGGACCCAGTACTTC. This gives the protein CSVPDGGGTQYF.

This clone came up once. The chain couples TRBV6-5 to TRBJ2-2, with unresolved D. Trimming shortened V by 6 bases and J by 4 bases, and 9 bases separated the two germline ends. CDR1 and CDR2 from the germline V gene are MNHEY and SVGAGI. The CDR3 totals 13 residues. CDR3 sequence: CASSFLGTGELFF. CDR3 in DNA: TGTGCCAGCAGCTTCTTAGGCACCGGGGAGCTGTTTTTT.

The chain uses TRBV9 and TRBJ2-1; TRBD2 matches at 7 bases. CDR3 length: 14 residues. Germline V gene data show CDR1 as SGDLS and CDR2 as YYNGEE. V shed 5 bases and J 6 bases; nucleotides not matched to a gene: 8. The CDR3 coding sequence is TGTGCCAGCAGTCTTAGCTCGGGGGGCAATGAGCAGTTCTTC. Translating gives CASSLSSGGNEQFF.

The chain carries TRBV5-1 and TRBJ1-1; TRBD1 is a possible D gene (5 bases). Trimming took 4 bases from V and 0 from J, leaving 22 bases between them. This CDR3 is built from 18 residues. CDR1 and CDR2 from the germline V gene are SGHRS and YFSETQ. This chain's CDR3 is CASSRGWTLVGVNTEAFF. CDR3 sequence (DNA): TGCGCCAGCAGCCGGGGCTGGACACTAGTAGGTGTGAACACTGAAGCTTTCTTT.

Concerning this clone: Other DNA sequences in the same sample also yield this CDR3. The chain has TRBV27 and TRBJ2-7; no definite D call. Germline V CDR1 and CDR2: MNHEY, SMNVEV (reference sequence). V gave up 0 bases and J gave up 0 bases, with 3 bases separating them. The CDR3 is made up of 13 amino acids. The CDR3: CASSLSDSYEQYF. As DNA, the CDR3 is TGTGCCAGCAGTTTATCAGACTCCTACGAGCAGTACTTC.

The rearrangement links TRBV9 to TRBJ1-2; the D gene is possibly TRBD1 (6 bases). V was shortened by 4 bases and J by 2 bases, with 15 bases between the two germline ends. Looked up from germline, CDR1 is SGDLS and CDR2 is YYNGEE. The CDR3 is made up of 15 amino acids. This chain's CDR3 is CASSQSGTRNYGYTF. The CDR3 DNA is TGTGCCAGCAGCCAATCCGGGACACGGAACTATGGCTACACCTTC.

This chain links TRBV4-1 with TRBJ1-4; 7 bases fit TRBD1. Germline CDR1 and CDR2: MGHRA and YSYEKL. The CDR3 runs to 17 residues. The V and J ends lost 3 bases and 4 bases, in that order; junction bases with no gene match: 11. The CDR3: CASSHAQGGSLNEKLFF. The CDR3 region has the DNA TGCGCCAGCAGCCACGCTCAGGGGGGGTCCCTTAATGAAAAACTGTTTTTT.

This clone was counted a single time. The chain is built from TRBV5-1 and TRBJ1-1, with 9 bases that match TRBD1. This CDR3 is 16 amino acids long. The V gene's germline CDR1 is SGHRS and CDR2 YFSETQ. After removal of 4 bases from V and 11 bases from J, the junction contained 18 bases not matched to a gene. The CDR3 DNA reads as TGCGCCAGCAGCCCATTTCCGACAGGGGGACGGGTTGGCGCTTTCTTT. Translating it yields CASSPFPTGGRVGAFF.

This clone was recorded once. This rearrangement joins TRBV4-2 to TRBJ2-3; no clear D gene. The CDR3 is 12 residues long. Germline V gives CDR1 LGHNA, CDR2 YNFKEQ. Between the trimmed V and J ends, which lost 4 bases and 5 bases, there was a span of 7 bases. The CDR3 coding sequence is TGTGCCAGCAGCCTAGTGGGAGATACGCAGTATTTT. Translating it yields CASSLVGDTQYF.

The chain uses TRBV6-1 and TRBJ2-7; D may be TRBD1 (5 bases). Germline V gene sequence: CDR1 MNHNS, CDR2 SASEGT. Trimming stripped 4 bases from V and 0 bases from J, with 7 bases between. This CDR3 is 13 amino acids long. The CDR3 loop is CASSAGHSYEQYF. CDR3 coding DNA: TGTGCCAGCAGTGCTGGACACTCCTACGAGCAGTACTTC.

The chain links TRBV6-1 to TRBJ2-6; D might be TRBD1 (5 bases). Trimming stripped 8 bases from V and 0 bases from J, with 11 bases between. Germline-derived CDR1 and CDR2 are MNHNS and SASEGT. The CDR3 runs 15 residues. CDR3 sequence reads: CASVSRVSGANVLTF. The CDR3 DNA follows: TGTGCCAGCGTTTCCAGGGTCTCTGGGGCCAACGTCCTGACTTTC.